This entry is about one T cell receptor beta chain. The antigen remains undetermined. Sequenced by immunoSEQ multiplex PCR; TCRdb stores in-frame clones only, minus some. The sample yields over 100,000 clones, about 88% seen once. The data were taken from a study of graft-versus-host responses after intestinal transplantation. At the level of the study: Recipients got multivisceral, liver-intestinal, or isolated intestinal transplants. All of the recipients had induction that used anti-thymocyte globulin, then tacrolimus and steroids for around three years.

The sequence was obtained from a human donor who received an intestinal transplant. The material was unstimulated CD4+ T cells sorted from spleen or lymph node cells, obtained before intestinal transplant.

The CDR3 bases are TGCAGTGCTAGAGATCGGCCATGGTTCTTC. Protein sequence: CSARDRPWFF. V usage is TRBV20-1 and J usage is TRBJ2-1; the D is unclear. Trimming pared 0 bases from V and 15 bases from J, leaving 9 bases between. CDR1 is DFQATT and CDR2 is SNEGSKA in the germline V gene (reference sequence). The CDR3 is made up of 10 amino acids.